Given below is one TCR beta chain in context. Its antigen is undetermined. The sample belongs to a study of type 1 and type 2 diabetes patients. The CDR3 sequence is 15 residues long. Unmatched junction bases numbered 9, after V lost 9 bases and J lost 2 bases. Per the germline V gene, CDR1 is MGHDK and CDR2 is SYGVNS. Genomic DNA was the PCR template. Amplification of the beta chain CDR3 used 30 forward and 13 reverse multiplex primers. TCRdb re-called the multiplex PCR reads with MiXCR, one entry per CDR3 protein. The table includes fewer than 350,000 distinct CDR3 sequences, approximately 45% detected once. Study conclusions and caveats: In CD4+ and CD8+ T cells, type 2 diabetes diversity exceeded type 1.

Input material: peripheral blood mononuclear cells (PBMCs). The gene calls are TRBV25-1 and TRBJ2-3, with 9 bases matching TRBD1. The TCR was taken from a young man with type 2 diabetes. CDR3 coding DNA: TGTGCCAGTAGTAGGACAGGGGAAAACACAGATACGCAGTATTTT. Protein product: CASSRTGENTDTQYF. Filled out from reference TRBV25-1 and TRBJ2-3, the complete variable domain reads EADIYQTPRYLVIGTGKKITLECSQTMGHDKMYWYQQDPGMELHLIHYSYGVNSTEKGDLSSESTVSRIRTEHFPLTLESARPSHTSQYLCASSRTGENTDTQYFGPGTRLTVL.